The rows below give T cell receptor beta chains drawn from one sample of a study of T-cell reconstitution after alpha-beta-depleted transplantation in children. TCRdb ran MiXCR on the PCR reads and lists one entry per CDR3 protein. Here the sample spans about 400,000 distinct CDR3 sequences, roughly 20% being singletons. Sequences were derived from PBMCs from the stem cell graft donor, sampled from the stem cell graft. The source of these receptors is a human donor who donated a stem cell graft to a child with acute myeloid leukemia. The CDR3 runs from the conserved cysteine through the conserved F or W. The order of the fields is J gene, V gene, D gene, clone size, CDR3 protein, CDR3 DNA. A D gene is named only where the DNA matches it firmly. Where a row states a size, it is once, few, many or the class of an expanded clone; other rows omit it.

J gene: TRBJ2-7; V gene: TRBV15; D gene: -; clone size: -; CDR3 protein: CATSRDSDSYYEQYF; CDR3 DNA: TGTGCCACCAGCAGAGATTCCGACTCTTACTACGAGCAGTACTTC
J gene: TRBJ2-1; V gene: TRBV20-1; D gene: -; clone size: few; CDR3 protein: CSARRGQSTYNEQFF; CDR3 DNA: TGCAGTGCTAGGCGGGGACAGAGCACCTACAATGAGCAGTTCTTC
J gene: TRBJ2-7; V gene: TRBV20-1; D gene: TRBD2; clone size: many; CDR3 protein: CSATSGRAYEQYF; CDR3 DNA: TGCAGTGCTACTAGCGGGAGGGCCTACGAGCAGTACTTC
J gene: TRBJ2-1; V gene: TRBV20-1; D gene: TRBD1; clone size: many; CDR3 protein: CSASGTHRGEQFF; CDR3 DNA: TGCAGTGCTAGCGGGACCCACAGGGGTGAGCAGTTCTTC
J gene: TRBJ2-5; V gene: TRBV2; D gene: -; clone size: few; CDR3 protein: CASSEQAGRETQYF; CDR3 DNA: TGTGCCAGCAGTGAACAGGCTGGCCGAGAGACCCAGTACTTC
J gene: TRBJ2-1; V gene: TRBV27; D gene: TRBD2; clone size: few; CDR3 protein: CASSIGTSVFNEQFF; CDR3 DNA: TGTGCCAGCAGTATCGGGACTAGCGTTTTTAATGAGCAGTTCTTC
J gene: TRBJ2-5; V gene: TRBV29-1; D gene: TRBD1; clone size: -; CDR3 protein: CSVDSPGGWETQYF; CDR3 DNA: TGCAGCGTCGACTCTCCAGGGGGCTGGGAGACCCAGTACTTC
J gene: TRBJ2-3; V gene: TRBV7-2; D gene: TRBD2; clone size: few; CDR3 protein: CASSFLSSSGTSAKDTQYF; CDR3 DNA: TGTGCCAGCAGCTTTCTTTCTTCTTCGGGGACTAGCGCAAAAGATACGCAGTATTTT
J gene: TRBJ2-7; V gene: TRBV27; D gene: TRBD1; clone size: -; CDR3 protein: CASRDRGPYEQYF; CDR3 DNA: TGTGCCAGCAGGGACAGGGGGCCCTACGAGCAGTACTTC
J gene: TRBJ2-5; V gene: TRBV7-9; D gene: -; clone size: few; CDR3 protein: CASSRQLAAQETQYF; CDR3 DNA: TGTGCCAGCAGCCGTCAACTAGCCGCCCAAGAGACCCAGTACTTC
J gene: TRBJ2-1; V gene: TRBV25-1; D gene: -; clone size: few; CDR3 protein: CASTSADGSYNEQFF; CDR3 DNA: TGTGCCAGCACTAGCGCGGACGGATCCTACAATGAGCAGTTCTTC
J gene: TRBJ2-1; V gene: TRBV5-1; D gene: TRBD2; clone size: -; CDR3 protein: CASRTSGSHNEQFF; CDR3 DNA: TGCGCCAGCAGGACTAGCGGGAGCCACAATGAGCAGTTCTTC
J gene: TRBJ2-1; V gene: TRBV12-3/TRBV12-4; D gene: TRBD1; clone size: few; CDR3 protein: CASSPTGRNEQFF; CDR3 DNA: TGTGCCAGCAGTCCGACAGGGCGGAATGAGCAGTTCTTC
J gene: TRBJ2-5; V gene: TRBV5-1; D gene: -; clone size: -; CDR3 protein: CASSPGKETQYF; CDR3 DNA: TGCGCCAGCAGCCCGGGCAAAGAGACCCAGTACTTC
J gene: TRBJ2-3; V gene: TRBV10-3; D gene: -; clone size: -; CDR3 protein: CAISGPNREPTDTQYF; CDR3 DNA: TGTGCCATCAGTGGCCCCAACCGGGAGCCAACCGATACGCAGTATTTT
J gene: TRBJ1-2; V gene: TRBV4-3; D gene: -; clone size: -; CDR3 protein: CASSPTQGQGYTF; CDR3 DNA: TGCGCCAGCAGCCCCACGCAGGGGCAAGGCTACACCTTC
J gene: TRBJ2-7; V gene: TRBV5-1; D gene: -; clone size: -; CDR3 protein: CASSRGLSRYEQYF; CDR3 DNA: TGCGCCAGCTCCCGGGGGTTGAGTCGCTACGAGCAGTACTTC
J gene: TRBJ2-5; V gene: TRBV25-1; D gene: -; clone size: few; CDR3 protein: CASSELGSETQYF; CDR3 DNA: TGTGCCAGCAGTGAATTGGGGAGTGAGACCCAGTACTTC
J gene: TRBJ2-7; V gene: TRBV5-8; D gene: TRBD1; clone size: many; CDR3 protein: CASPRDSFSYEQYF; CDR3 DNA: TGTGCCAGTCCTCGGGACAGCTTCTCCTACGAGCAGTACTTC
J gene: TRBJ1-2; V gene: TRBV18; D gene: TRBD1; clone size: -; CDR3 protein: CASSPGQGQWGYTF; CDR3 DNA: TGTGCCAGCTCCCCAGGACAGGGGCAATGGGGCTACACCTTC
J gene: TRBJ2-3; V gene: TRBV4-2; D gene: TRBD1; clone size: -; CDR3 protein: CASSQDGDRTQYF; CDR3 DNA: TGTGCCAGCAGCCAAGATGGGGACAGGACGCAGTATTTT
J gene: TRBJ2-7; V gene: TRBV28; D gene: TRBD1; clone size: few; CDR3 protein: CASSEWDRHPNF; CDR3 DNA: TGTGCCAGCAGTGAATGGGACAGGCATCCCAACTTC
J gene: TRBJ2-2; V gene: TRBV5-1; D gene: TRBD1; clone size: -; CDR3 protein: CASSLETGVTGELFF; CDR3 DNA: TGCGCCAGCAGCTTGGAGACAGGGGTCACCGGGGAGCTGTTTTTT
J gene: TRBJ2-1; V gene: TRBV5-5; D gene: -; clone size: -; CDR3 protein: CASSLVGEPYNEQFF; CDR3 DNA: TGTGCCAGCAGCTTGGTGGGGGAACCCTACAATGAGCAGTTCTTC
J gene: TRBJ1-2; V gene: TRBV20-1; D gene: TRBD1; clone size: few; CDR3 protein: CSASLRDRGGYTF; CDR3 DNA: TGCAGTGCTAGTCTTCGAGACAGGGGTGGCTACACCTTC
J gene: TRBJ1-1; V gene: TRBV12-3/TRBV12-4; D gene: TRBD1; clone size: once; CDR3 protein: CASSSQQGGNTEAFF; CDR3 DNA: TGTGCCAGCAGTTCCCAACAGGGGGGGAACACTGAAGCTTTCTTT
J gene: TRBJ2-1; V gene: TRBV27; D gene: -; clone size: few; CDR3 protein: CASAPGDSYNEQFF; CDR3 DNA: TGTGCCAGCGCTCCGGGGGACTCATACAATGAGCAGTTCTTC
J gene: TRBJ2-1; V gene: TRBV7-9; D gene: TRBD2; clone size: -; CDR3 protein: CASSSTSGAPNEQFF; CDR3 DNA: TGTGCCAGCAGCTCCACTAGCGGAGCCCCCAATGAGCAGTTCTTC
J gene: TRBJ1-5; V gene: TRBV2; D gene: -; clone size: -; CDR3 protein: CASSEAGVGNQPQHF; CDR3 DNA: TGTGCCAGCAGTGAAGCGGGGGTGGGCAATCAGCCCCAGCATTTT
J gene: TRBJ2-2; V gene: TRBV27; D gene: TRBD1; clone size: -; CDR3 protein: CASRLGGWNTGELFF; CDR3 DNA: TGTGCCAGCAGACTAGGGGGCTGGAACACCGGGGAGCTGTTTTTT
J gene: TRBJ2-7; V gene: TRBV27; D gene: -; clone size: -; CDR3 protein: CASSPTGSPYEQYF; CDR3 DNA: TGTGCCAGCAGTCCCACAGGGTCCCCATACGAGCAGTACTTC
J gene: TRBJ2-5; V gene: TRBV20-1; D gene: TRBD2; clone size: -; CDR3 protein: CSASRASGRETQYF; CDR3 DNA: TGCAGTGCTAGTAGGGCTAGCGGGAGAGAGACCCAGTACTTC
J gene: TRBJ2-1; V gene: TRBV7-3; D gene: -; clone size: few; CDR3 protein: CASSSPGLPREQFF; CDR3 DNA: TGTGCCAGCAGCTCGCCCGGACTGCCAAGGGAGCAGTTCTTC
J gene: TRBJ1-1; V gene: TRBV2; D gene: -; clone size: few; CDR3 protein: CASSEPGVAFF; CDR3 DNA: TGTGCCAGCAGTGAACCAGGAGTAGCTTTCTTT
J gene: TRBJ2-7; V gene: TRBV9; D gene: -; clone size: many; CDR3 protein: CASSVDLNYEQYF; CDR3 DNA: TGTGCCAGCAGCGTAGACCTAAACTACGAGCAGTACTTC
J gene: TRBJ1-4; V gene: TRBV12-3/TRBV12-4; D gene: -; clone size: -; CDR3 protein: CASNSGGREEKLFF; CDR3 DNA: TGTGCCAGCAATAGCGGGGGGAGGGAAGAAAAACTGTTTTTT
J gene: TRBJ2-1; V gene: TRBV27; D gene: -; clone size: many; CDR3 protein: CASSLVPSGGQNEQFF; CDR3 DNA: TGTGCCAGCAGCCTTGTCCCCTCCGGGGGGCAAAATGAGCAGTTCTTC
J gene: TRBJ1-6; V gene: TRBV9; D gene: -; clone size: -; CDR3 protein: CASSPRGQQNSPLHF; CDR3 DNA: TGTGCCAGCAGCCCAAGAGGACAGCAAAATTCACCCCTCCACTTT
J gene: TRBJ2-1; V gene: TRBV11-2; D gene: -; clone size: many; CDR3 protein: CASSYLEGYNEQFF; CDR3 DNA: TGTGCCAGCAGCTACCTCGAGGGGTACAATGAGCAGTTCTTC
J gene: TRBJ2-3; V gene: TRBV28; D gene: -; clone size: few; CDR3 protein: CASSPAPGSTDTQYF; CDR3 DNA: TGTGCCAGCAGCCCAGCCCCGGGGAGCACAGATACGCAGTATTTT
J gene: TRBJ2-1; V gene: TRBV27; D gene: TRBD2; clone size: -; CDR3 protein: CASSPIGVAGMNEQFF; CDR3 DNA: TGTGCCAGCAGTCCTATTGGAGTAGCGGGAATGAATGAGCAGTTCTTC
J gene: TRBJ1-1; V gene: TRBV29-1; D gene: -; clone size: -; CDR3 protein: CSVAGPDITEAFF; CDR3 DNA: TGCAGCGTGGCCGGGCCCGACATCACTGAAGCTTTCTTT
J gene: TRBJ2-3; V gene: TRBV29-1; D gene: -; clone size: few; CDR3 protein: CSVWTDTQYF; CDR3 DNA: TGCAGCGTGTGGACGGATACGCAGTATTTT
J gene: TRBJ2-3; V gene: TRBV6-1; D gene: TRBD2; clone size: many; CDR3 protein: CASSEAAGGTDTQYF; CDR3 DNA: TGTGCCAGCAGTGAAGCCGCGGGGGGCACAGATACGCAGTATTTT
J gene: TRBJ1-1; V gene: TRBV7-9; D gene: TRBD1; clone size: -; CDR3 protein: CASSPSTGSDTEAFF; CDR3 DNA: TGTGCCAGCAGCCCGTCGACAGGGTCGGACACTGAAGCTTTCTTT
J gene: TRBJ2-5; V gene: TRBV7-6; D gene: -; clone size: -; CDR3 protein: CASSLGSPHGETQYF; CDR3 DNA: TGTGCCAGCAGCTTAGGCAGCCCTCACGGGGAGACCCAGTACTTC